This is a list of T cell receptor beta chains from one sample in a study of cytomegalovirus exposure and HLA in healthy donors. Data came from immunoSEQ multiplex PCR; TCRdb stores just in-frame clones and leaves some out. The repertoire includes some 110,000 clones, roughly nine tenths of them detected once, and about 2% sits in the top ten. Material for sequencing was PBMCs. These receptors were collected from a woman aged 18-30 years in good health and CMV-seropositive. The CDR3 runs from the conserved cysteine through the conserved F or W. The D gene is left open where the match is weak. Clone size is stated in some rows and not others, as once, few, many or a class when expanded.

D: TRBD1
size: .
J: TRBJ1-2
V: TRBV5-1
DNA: TGCGCCAGCAGCTACTCGGACAGGGCTTATGGCTACACCTTC
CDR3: CASSYSDRAYGYTF

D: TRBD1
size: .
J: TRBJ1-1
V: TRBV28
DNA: TGTGCCAGCAGTTTATTGACAGGGACTGAAGCTTTCTTT
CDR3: CASSLLTGTEAFF

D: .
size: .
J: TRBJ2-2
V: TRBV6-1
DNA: TGTGCCAGCAGTGAACCAGTGAACACCGGGGAGCTGTTTTTT
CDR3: CASSEPVNTGELFF

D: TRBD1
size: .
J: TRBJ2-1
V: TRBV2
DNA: TGTGCCAGCAGTCCGGACAGGGGGCGGTTAAATGAGCAGTTCTTC
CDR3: CASSPDRGRLNEQFF

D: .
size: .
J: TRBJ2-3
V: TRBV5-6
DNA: TGTGCCAGCAGCTCCCAGGGAACAGATACGCAGTATTTT
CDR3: CASSSQGTDTQYF

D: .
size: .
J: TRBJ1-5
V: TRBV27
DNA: TGTGCCAGCAGCGACCTTGAGGGATGGAGCAATCAGCCCCAGCATTTT
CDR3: CASSDLEGWSNQPQHF

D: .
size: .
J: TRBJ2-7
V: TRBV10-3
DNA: TGTGCCATCAGTGAGTCGGGGGCCAGGCGAGAGCAGTACTTC
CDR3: CAISESGARREQYF

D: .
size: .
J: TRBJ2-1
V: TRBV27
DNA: TGTGCCAGCAGACCTCAGGGTTGGGGATCCTACAATGAGCAGTTCTTC
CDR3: CASRPQGWGSYNEQFF

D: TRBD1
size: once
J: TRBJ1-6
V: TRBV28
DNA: TGTGCCAGCAGTTTGCCCCGGGACAGAACCATTAATTCACCCCTCCACTTT
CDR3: CASSLPRDRTINSPLHF

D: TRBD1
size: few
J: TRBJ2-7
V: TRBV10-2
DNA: TGCGCCAGCAGTGCGGGACAGGGTAGATACGAGCAGTACTTC
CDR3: CASSAGQGRYEQYF

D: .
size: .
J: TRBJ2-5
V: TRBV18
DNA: TGTGCCAGCTCACCACGGACGAGCGGCGGAGGCGAGACCCAGTACTTC
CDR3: CASSPRTSGGGETQYF

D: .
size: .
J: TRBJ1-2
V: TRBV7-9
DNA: TGTGCCAGCAGCTTATGGGGGACTCTTATGTACACCTTC
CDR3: CASSLWGTLMYTF

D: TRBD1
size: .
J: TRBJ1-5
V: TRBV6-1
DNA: TGTGCCAGCAGTGAGATGACAGGGCTCCGCAATCAGCCCCAGCATTTT
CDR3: CASSEMTGLRNQPQHF

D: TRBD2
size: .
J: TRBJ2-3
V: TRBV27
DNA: TGTGCCAGCAGTTTACTAGCGGGGGGGCAAGATACGCAGTATTTT
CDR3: CASSLLAGGQDTQYF

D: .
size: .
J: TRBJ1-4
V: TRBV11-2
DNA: TGTGCCAGCAGCTTCAGGGTCACTAATGAAAAACTGTTTTTT
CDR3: CASSFRVTNEKLFF

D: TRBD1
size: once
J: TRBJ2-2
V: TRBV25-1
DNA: TGTGCCAGCAGTGAATGGAACAGGGGAAACACCGGGGAGCTGTTTTTT
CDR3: CASSEWNRGNTGELFF

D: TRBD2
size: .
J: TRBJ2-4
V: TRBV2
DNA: TGTGCCAGCAGATCCCTTAGCGGGGGGGCCGGAAACATTCAGTACTTC
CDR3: CASRSLSGGAGNIQYF

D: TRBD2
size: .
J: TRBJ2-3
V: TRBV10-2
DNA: TGCGCCAGCGGCTCGGGGGGGACTGGCACAGATACGCAGTATTTT
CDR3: CASGSGGTGTDTQYF

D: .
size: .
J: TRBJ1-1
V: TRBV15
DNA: TGTGCCACCAGGGAGGCGGAAAACACTGAAGCTTTCTTT
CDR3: CATREAENTEAFF

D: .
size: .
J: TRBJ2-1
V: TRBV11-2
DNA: TGTGCCAGCAGCTTATCTGACAGCTCCTACAATGAGCAGTTCTTC
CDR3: CASSLSDSSYNEQFF

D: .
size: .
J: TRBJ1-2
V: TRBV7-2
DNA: TGTGCCAGCAGCTTCGGACAGCTAGCATATGGCTACACCTTC
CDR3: CASSFGQLAYGYTF

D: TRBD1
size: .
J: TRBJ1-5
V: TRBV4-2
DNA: TGTGCCAGCAGCCAGGGACAGGGCGGACAGCCCCAGCATTTT
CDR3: CASSQGQGGQPQHF

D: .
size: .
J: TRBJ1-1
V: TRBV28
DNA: TGTGTCTCCAGGAACACTGAAGCTTTCTTT
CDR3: CVSRNTEAFF

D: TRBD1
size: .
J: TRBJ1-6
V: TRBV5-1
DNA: TGCGCCAGCAGCACGGGACAGGGAGGCACACCCCTCCACTTT
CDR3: CASSTGQGGTPLHF

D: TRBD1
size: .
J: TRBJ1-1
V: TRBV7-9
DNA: TGTGCCAGCAGTTCTGGACAGGGTGAAGCTTTCTTT
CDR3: CASSSGQGEAFF

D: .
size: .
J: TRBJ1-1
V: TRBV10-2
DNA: TGCGCCAGCAGGGGGGTCTTATCAAGGAGGGACACTGAAGCTTTCTTT
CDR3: CASRGVLSRRDTEAFF

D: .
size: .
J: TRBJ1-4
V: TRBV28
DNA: TGTGCCAGCAGTTTCATGCGCCCGGGGGTAGGACTGTTTTTT
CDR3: CASSFMRPGVGLFF

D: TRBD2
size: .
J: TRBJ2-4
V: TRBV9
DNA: TGTGCCAGCAGCGTTAGCGGGGGGCAAAACATTCAGTACTTC
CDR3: CASSVSGGQNIQYF

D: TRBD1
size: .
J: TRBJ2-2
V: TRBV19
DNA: TGTGCCAGTAGCCTCAGGACAGGGGAGACCACCGGGGAGCTGTTTTTT
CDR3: CASSLRTGETTGELFF

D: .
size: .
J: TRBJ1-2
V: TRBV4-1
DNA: TGCGCCAGCAGCCAAGAGTCCCCAGGGAAGGGGTATGGCTACACCTTC
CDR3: CASSQESPGKGYGYTF

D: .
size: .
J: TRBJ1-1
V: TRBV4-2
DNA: TGTGCCAGCCACGACACATCAGGGGCCCAATGGAACACTGAAGCTTTCTTT
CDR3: CASHDTSGAQWNTEAFF

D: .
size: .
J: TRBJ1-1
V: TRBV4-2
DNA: TGTGCCAGCAGCCAAGATTATTTTGGGGGGGCTGAAGCTTTCTTT
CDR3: CASSQDYFGGAEAFF

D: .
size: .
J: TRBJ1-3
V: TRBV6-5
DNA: TGTGCCAGCACCCAGGGTCAGGGAAACACCATATATTTT
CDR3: CASTQGQGNTIYF

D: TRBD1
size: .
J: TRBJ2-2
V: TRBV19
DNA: TGTGCCAGTAGTCCGCCAGGGGGCCCCGGGGAGCTGTTTTTT
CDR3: CASSPPGGPGELFF

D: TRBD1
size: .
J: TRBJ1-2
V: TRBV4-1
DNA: TGCGCCAGCAGCCGGTTGACAGGGGACTATGGCTACACCTTC
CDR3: CASSRLTGDYGYTF

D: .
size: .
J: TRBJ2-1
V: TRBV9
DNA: TGTGCCAGCAGTACAGGGTCCCACAATGAGCAGTTCTTC
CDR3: CASSTGSHNEQFF

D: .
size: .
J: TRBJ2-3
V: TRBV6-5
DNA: TGTGCCTCCAGGGTGGGTTCGGGCACAGATACGCAGTATTTT
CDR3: CASRVGSGTDTQYF

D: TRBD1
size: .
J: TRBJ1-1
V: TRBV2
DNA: TGTGCCAGCAAGGTTCCGGGACAGGGGATATCTGAAGCTTTCTTT
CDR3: CASKVPGQGISEAFF

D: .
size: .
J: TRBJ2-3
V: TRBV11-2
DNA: TGTGCCAGCAGCTTAACAGGGCAAGATACGCAGTATTTT
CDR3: CASSLTGQDTQYF

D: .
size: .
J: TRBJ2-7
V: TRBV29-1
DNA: TGCAGCGTCCAGACAGGCAACCGATACGAGCAGTACTTC
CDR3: CSVQTGNRYEQYF

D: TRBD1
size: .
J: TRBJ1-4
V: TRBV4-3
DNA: TGCGCCAGCAGCCAAGATTGGGGAATACAGGGGCGGGAAAAACTGTTTTTT
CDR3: CASSQDWGIQGREKLFF

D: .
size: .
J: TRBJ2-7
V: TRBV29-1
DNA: TGCAGCGTTGACCCTACAGGTAACGGAAACGAGCAGTACTTC
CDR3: CSVDPTGNGNEQYF

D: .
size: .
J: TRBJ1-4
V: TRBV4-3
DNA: TGCGCCAGCAGCCCTGGCGGCCGATCTAATGAAAAACTGTTTTTT
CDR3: CASSPGGRSNEKLFF

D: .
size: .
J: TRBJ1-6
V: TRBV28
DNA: TGTGCCAGCAGTTTTTCAGGGTCTAATTCACCCCTCCACTTT
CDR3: CASSFSGSNSPLHF

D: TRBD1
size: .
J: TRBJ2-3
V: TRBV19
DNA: TGTGCCAGTAGTATTTCGGGACAGAGCACAGATACGCAGTATTTT
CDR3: CASSISGQSTDTQYF

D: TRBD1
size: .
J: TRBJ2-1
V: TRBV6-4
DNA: TGTGCCAGCAGCGAAACAACAGGGGTAAATGAGCAGTTCTTC
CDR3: CASSETTGVNEQFF